The rows below give T cell receptor beta chains drawn from one sample of a study of shared clonotypes between healthy human individuals. Clones were sequenced by immunoSEQ multiplex PCR, and TCRdb holds only the in-frame ones, with some missing. The sample holds about 2.1 million clones, roughly 91% seen once. Sequencing was performed on naive CD8+ T cells from PBMCs. The receptors come from a man aged 18 to 30 in good health. Some clones in this sample may be carry-over from other donors' samples. Each CDR3 is given with its conserved first and last residue. D genes are given only for firm matches. Part of the rows lack a size; the others show once, few, many or a class for expanded clones.

cdr3_nt: TGTGCCACCAGCAGAGAAGGGACAAGCAATCAGCCCCAGCATTTT
cdr3_aa: CATSREGTSNQPQHF
d_call: .
clone_size: .
v_call: TRBV15
j_call: TRBJ1-5

cdr3_nt: TGTGCCAGCAGTTCCGGGACAGGCAATCAGCCCCAGCATTTT
cdr3_aa: CASSSGTGNQPQHF
d_call: TRBD1
clone_size: once
v_call: TRBV28
j_call: TRBJ1-5

cdr3_nt: TGTGCCAGCAGTCCCCTCAGGGGAATAGCCATAGACACTGAAGCTTTCTTT
cdr3_aa: CASSPLRGIAIDTEAFF
d_call: .
clone_size: .
v_call: TRBV27
j_call: TRBJ1-1

cdr3_nt: TGCGCCAGCAGCAAATTTCCCGATCCAAGCTCTGGGGCCAACGTCCTGACTTTC
cdr3_aa: CASSKFPDPSSGANVLTF
d_call: .
clone_size: .
v_call: TRBV4-3
j_call: TRBJ2-6

cdr3_nt: TGTGCCAGCAGTCCCTTTCAGGCTAGCGGGAGTAGCTGTCAGTACTTC
cdr3_aa: CASSPFQASGSSCQYF
d_call: TRBD2
clone_size: .
v_call: TRBV28
j_call: TRBJ2-7

cdr3_nt: TGTGCCTGGAGCCTTGGACTAGATAGCGAGCAGTACTTC
cdr3_aa: CAWSLGLDSEQYF
d_call: TRBD2
clone_size: .
v_call: TRBV30
j_call: TRBJ2-7

cdr3_nt: TGCAGCGCCATCCCAGAGTCGGCTTCTTATGGCTACACCTTC
cdr3_aa: CSAIPESASYGYTF
d_call: .
clone_size: .
v_call: TRBV29-1
j_call: TRBJ1-2

cdr3_nt: TGCAGCGTCTGGACTAGCGGGGAGCAGTACTTC
cdr3_aa: CSVWTSGEQYF
d_call: TRBD2
clone_size: .
v_call: TRBV29-1
j_call: TRBJ2-7

cdr3_nt: TGTGCCAGCAGTTTACTGGGACAGGGGGACGGGGAGCTGTTTTTT
cdr3_aa: CASSLLGQGDGELFF
d_call: TRBD1
clone_size: .
v_call: TRBV27
j_call: TRBJ2-2

cdr3_nt: TGTGCCGTCCTAAGCCCCGGAGATACGCAGTATTTT
cdr3_aa: CAVLSPGDTQYF
d_call: .
clone_size: .
v_call: TRBV2
j_call: TRBJ2-3

cdr3_nt: TGTGTCAGAAGCCCAACAGTGGGGACTAGTCAGCCCCAGCATTTT
cdr3_aa: CVRSPTVGTSQPQHF
d_call: .
clone_size: .
v_call: TRBV7-5
j_call: TRBJ1-5

cdr3_nt: TGTGCCAGCAGCCCCGCCGGGACTAGCTTGAATGAGCAGTTCTTC
cdr3_aa: CASSPAGTSLNEQFF
d_call: TRBD2
clone_size: .
v_call: TRBV9
j_call: TRBJ2-1

cdr3_nt: TGTGCCGTGGGACAGAAGTCTTATGATCAGCCCCAGCATTTT
cdr3_aa: CAVGQKSYDQPQHF
d_call: TRBD1
clone_size: .
v_call: TRBV30
j_call: TRBJ1-5

cdr3_nt: TGTGCCAGCAGCATTGCCCGGGACAAAGCTAACACTGAAGCTTTCTTT
cdr3_aa: CASSIARDKANTEAFF
d_call: .
clone_size: .
v_call: TRBV2
j_call: TRBJ1-1

cdr3_nt: TGTGCCAGCAGCGTTTCTAATACCATGAACACTGAAGCTTTCTTT
cdr3_aa: CASSVSNTMNTEAFF
d_call: .
clone_size: .
v_call: TRBV9
j_call: TRBJ1-1